This TCR beta chain is from a study of T cells in Graves' hyperthyroidism and ophthalmopathy. Overall study context: Peripheral blood sampling occurred at initial diagnosis, before any treatment.

Germline CDR1 SGHTA, CDR2 FQGNSA. Trimming removed 5 bases from V and 2 bases from J, with 13 bases in between. The length of the CDR3 is 14 residues. Study-wide points: Most thyroid clonotypes that were expanded above 0.001 also turned up in blood. Ophthalmopathy got predicted by the model a median roughly 6.1 months before its onset.

Regarding this clonotype: Its antigen is currently unknown.

What was amplified from RNA transcripts were TCR beta CDR3 regions. The HTBI primer set served for first-round RT-PCR of the TCR CDR3. TCRdb reprocessed the multiplex PCR reads with MiXCR, giving one entry per CDR3 protein. The profile covers fewer than 450,000 distinct CDR3 sequences, with around 15% appearing a single time and 15% to 20% taken by the ten largest. PBMCs were obtained from about 9.9 ml fresh peripheral blood. The receptor was derived from a woman aged 55-70 years with Graves' ophthalmopathy. Sequenced sample: blood. The V call is TRBV7-2, the J call TRBJ2-7; no clear D. The CDR3: CASSQPGGAYEQYF. The CDR3 DNA sequence: TGTGCCAGCAGCCAACCGGGTGGAGCCTACGAGCAGTACTTC.